The present T cell receptor (beta chain) was sequenced within a study of cytomegalovirus exposure and HLA in healthy donors. The germline CDR1 and CDR2 sequences are SGHAT and FQNNGV. V gave up 1 base and J gave up 4 bases, with 11 bases separating them. The CDR3 loop spans 15 amino acids. The study ran its PCR with 60 Vbeta and 13 Jbeta primers. Data came from immunoSEQ multiplex PCR; TCRdb stores just in-frame clones and leaves some out. The table includes 200,000 or so clones, about 70% detected once. Sequencing was done on a sample of PBMCs. The TCR comes from a man aged 40-49 years in good health and CMV-seropositive. J is TRBJ2-1 and V is TRBV11-2; no reliable D call. In DNA, the CDR3 is TGTGCCAGCAGCTTAGTTGCCCAGCGATACAATGAGCAGTTCTTC. This encodes CASSLVAQRYNEQFF. Supplemented by reference TRBV11-2 and TRBJ2-1, the full variable domain reads EAGVAQSPRYKIIEKRQSVAFWCNPISGHATLYWYQQILGQGPKLLIQFQNNGVVDDSQLPKDRFSAERLKGVDSTLKIQPAKLEDSAVYLCASSLVAQRYNEQFFGPGTRLTVL.